This T cell receptor beta chain stems from a study of CD8 T cells in ankylosing spondylitis. Study-level results: Apparently characteristic of ankylosing spondylitis blood was a TCR beta motif (under ten highly homologous variants).

Note on this clonotype: Its antigen is not identified.

From the 5' RACE reads, TCRdb called clonotypes with MiXCR, one entry per CDR3 protein. This table has 750,000 to 850,000 distinct CDR3 sequences, over 9.5% appearing once. Germline assignment: CDR1 SGHRS and CDR2 YFSETQ. V lost 0 bases, J lost 7 bases, and 11 bases lay in between. The CDR3 extends over 14 amino acids. The rearrangement links TRBV5-1 to TRBJ1-5; D is unresolved. This TCR was recovered from a male donor with ankylosing spondylitis. The sequenced sample consisted of blood, either unsorted or a sorted T cell fraction (not recorded which). The CDR3 coding sequence is TGCGCCAGCAGCTTGGGGCAGCCAGACCAGCCCCAGCATTTT. Its translation is CASSLGQPDQPQHF.